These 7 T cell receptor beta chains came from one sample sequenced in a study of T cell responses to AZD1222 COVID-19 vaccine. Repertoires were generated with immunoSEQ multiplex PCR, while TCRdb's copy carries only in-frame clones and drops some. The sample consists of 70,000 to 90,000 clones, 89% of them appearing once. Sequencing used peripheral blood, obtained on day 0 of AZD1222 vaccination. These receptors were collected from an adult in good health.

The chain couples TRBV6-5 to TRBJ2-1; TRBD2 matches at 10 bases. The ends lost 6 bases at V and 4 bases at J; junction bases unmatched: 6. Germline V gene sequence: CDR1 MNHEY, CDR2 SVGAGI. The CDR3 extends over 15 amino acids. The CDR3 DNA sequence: TGTGCCAGCAGGTCGACTAGCGGGTTGTACAATGAGCAGTTCTTC. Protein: CASRSTSGLYNEQFF.

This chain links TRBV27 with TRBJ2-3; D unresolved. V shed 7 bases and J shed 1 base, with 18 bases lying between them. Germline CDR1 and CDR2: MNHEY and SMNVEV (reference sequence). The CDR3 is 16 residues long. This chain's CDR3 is CASKVDRSSGTDTQYF. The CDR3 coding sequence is TGTGCCAGCAAGGTTGATAGATCTTCTGGCACAGATACGCAGTATTTT.

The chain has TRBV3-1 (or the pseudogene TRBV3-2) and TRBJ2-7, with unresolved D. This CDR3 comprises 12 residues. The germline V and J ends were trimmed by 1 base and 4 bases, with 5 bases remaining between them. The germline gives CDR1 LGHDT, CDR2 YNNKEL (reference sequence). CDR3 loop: CASSQAQYEQYF. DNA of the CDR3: TGTGCCAGCAGCCAAGCCCAGTACGAGCAGTACTTC.

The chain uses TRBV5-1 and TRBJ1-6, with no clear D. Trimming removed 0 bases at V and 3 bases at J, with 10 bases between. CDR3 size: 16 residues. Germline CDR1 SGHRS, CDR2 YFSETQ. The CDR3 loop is CASSLGQIHYNSPLHF. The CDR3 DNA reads TGCGCCAGCAGCTTGGGGCAGATACACTATAATTCACCCCTCCACTTT.

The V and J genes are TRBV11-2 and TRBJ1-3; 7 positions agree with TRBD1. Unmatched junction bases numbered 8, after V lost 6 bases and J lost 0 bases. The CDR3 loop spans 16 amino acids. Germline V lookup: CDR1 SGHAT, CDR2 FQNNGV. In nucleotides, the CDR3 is TGTGCCAGCAGTTGGGACAGTGGATCCTCTGGAAACACCATATATTTT. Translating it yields CASSWDSGSSGNTIYF.

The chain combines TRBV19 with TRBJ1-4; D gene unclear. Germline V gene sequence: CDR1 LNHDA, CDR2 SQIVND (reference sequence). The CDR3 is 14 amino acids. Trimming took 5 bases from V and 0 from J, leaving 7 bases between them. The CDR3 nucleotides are TGTGCCAGTAGTTACAGCACAACTAATGAAAAACTGTTTTTT. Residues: CASSYSTTNEKLFF.

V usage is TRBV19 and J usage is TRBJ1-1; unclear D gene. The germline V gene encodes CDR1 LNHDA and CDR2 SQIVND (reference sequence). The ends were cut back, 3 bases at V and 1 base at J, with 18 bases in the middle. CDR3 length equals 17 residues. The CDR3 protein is CASSIPTFGQPNTEAFF. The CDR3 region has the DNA TGTGCCAGTAGTATTCCCACTTTCGGGCAGCCGAACACTGAAGCTTTCTTT.